A selection of T cell receptor beta chains follows, all from one sample in a study of human T cells and chemical hapten exposure. TCRdb redid the calling of the RACE reads with MiXCR, one entry per CDR3 protein. Among 65,000 to 95,000 distinct CDR3 sequences listed, 10% to 15% were seen once. The material sequenced was whole blood, taken in connection with sensitization to the hapten diphenylcyclopropenone (DPC). These receptors were collected from a woman aged 55-69 years with alopecia areata. Some clones in this sample may be carry-over from other donors' samples. Both conserved end residues are part of each CDR3. Each record gives: D gene, J gene, V gene, clone size, CDR3 protein, CDR3 DNA. A D gene is named only where the DNA matches it firmly. The listing skips clone size in some rows; elsewhere it reads once, few, many or a size class.

TRBD1 | TRBJ1-3 | TRBV7-8 | many | CASTLRQGGNTIYF | TGTGCCAGCACCTTGAGACAGGGGGGAAACACCATATATTTT
. | TRBJ1-1 | TRBV12-3/TRBV12-4 | . | CASSFGAREAFF | TGTGCCAGCAGTTTTGGGGCCCGTGAAGCTTTCTTT
. | TRBJ1-1 | TRBV10-2 | many | CASSEPGLGKSLAFF | TGCGCCAGCAGTGAGCCCGGTTTGGGCAAGAGTCTAGCTTTCTTT
TRBD1 | TRBJ1-2 | TRBV7-9 | many | CASSFDRGQGYTF | TGTGCCAGCAGCTTCGACAGGGGGCAAGGCTACACCTTC
. | TRBJ2-5 | TRBV27 | . | CASSRLVPQSTQYF | TGTGCCAGCAGTCGACTAGTGCCCCAATCGACCCAGTACTTC
. | TRBJ2-7 | TRBV29-1 | many | CSGRDSYEQYF | TGCAGCGGCCGGGATTCCTACGAGCAGTACTTC
. | TRBJ1-1 | TRBV2 | once | CASSLQGSAAEAFF | TGTGCCAGCAGCTTACAGGGCTCGGCGGCTGAAGCTTTCTTT
TRBD1 | TRBJ1-5 | TRBV7-9 | many | CASSFDREVNQPQHF | TGTGCCAGCAGCTTCGACAGGGAAGTTAATCAGCCCCAGCATTTT
TRBD1 | TRBJ1-1 | TRBV12-3/TRBV12-4 | . | CASSTGQGLRTEAFF | TGTGCCAGCAGTACGGGACAGGGACTGAGGACTGAAGCTTTCTTT
TRBD1 | TRBJ1-1 | TRBV10-3 | . | CAISEGQGSITEAFF | TGTGCCATCAGTGAGGGACAGGGAAGCATCACTGAAGCTTTCTTT
. | TRBJ2-4 | TRBV20-1 | many | CSARESDAKNIQYF | TGCAGTGCTAGAGAATCAGACGCCAAAAACATTCAGTACTTC
. | TRBJ2-1 | TRBV14 | few | CASSQGARRLLNEQFF | TGTGCCAGCAGCCAAGGTGCACGCCGGTTACTGAATGAGCAGTTCTTC
. | TRBJ2-3 | TRBV5-1 | few | CASSLGQTTDTQYF | TGCGCCAGCAGCTTGGGACAGACAACAGATACGCAGTATTTT
. | TRBJ1-6 | TRBV5-6 | . | CASSLAQSASPLHF | TGTGCCAGCAGCTTGGCTCAGTCTGCTTCACCCCTCCACTTT
. | TRBJ2-6 | TRBV10-3 | . | CATRQEVNVLTF | TGTGCCACCCGACAGGAGGTCAACGTCCTGACTTTC
. | TRBJ1-1 | TRBV6-2/TRBV6-3 | few | CASSYRSGEAFF | TGTGCCAGCAGTTATCGGTCGGGTGAAGCTTTCTTT
. | TRBJ1-1 | TRBV27 | few | CASRSPSSSTEAFF | TGTGCCAGCAGATCCCCCAGCTCAAGCACTGAAGCTTTCTTT
. | TRBJ2-7 | TRBV5-1 | few | CASSPTRGTKLNEQYF | TGCGCCAGCAGCCCGACCAGGGGGACTAAGCTCAACGAGCAGTACTTC
TRBD2 | TRBJ2-1 | TRBV3-1 | many | CASSHRRGGEQFF | TGTGCCAGCAGCCACAGACGGGGGGGCGAGCAGTTCTTC
. | TRBJ2-3 | TRBV5-4 | . | CASSSINRGTDTQYF | TGTGCCAGCAGCTCAATAAACAGGGGCACAGATACGCAGTATTTT
TRBD1 | TRBJ2-3 | TRBV20-1 | . | CSAPDRGSDTQYF | TGCAGTGCCCCCGACAGGGGGTCAGATACGCAGTATTTT
. | TRBJ1-6 | TRBV6-5 | many | CASSFTNSPLHF | TGTGCCAGCAGTTTTACCAATTCACCCCTCCACTTT
TRBD2 | TRBJ2-5 | TRBV5-1 | . | CASSFPSGGIQETQYF | TGCGCCAGCAGCTTCCCTAGCGGGGGGATCCAAGAGACCCAGTACTTC
TRBD1 | TRBJ2-2 | TRBV4-2 | many | CASSPQTGETGELFF | TGTGCCAGCAGCCCGCAGACAGGGGAAACCGGGGAGCTGTTTTTT
. | TRBJ2-7 | TRBV15 | few | CATSRGWQGKQYF | TGTGCCACCAGCAGAGGGTGGCAGGGGAAGCAGTACTTC
. | TRBJ2-5 | TRBV5-1 | few | CASSLVGGSGQETQYF | TGCGCCAGCAGCTTGGTTGGGGGCTCCGGACAAGAGACCCAGTACTTC
TRBD2 | TRBJ2-2 | TRBV10-1 | many | CASSESVAGAGTGELFF | TGCGCCAGCAGTGAGTCGGTAGCGGGGGCAGGGACCGGGGAGCTGTTTTTT
. | TRBJ2-1 | TRBV20-1 | few | CSARDDTRGGTYNEQFF | TGCAGTGCTAGAGACGACACGCGGGGCGGGACTTACAATGAGCAGTTCTTC
. | TRBJ1-1 | TRBV7-9 | . | CASIRLGQLNTEAFF | TGTGCCAGCATCCGCCTCGGACAGCTCAACACTGAAGCTTTCTTT
TRBD1 | TRBJ2-2 | TRBV5-8 | . | CASNRGGGTGELFF | TGTGCCAGCAACAGGGGTGGAGGCACCGGGGAGCTGTTTTTT
. | TRBJ1-5 | TRBV18 | many | CASSGVSGNQPQHF | TGTGCCAGCTCAGGGGTTTCGGGCAATCAGCCCCAGCATTTT
TRBD1 | TRBJ1-2 | TRBV6-6 | . | CASSYGAGGLIYGYTF | TGTGCCAGCAGTTACGGGGCAGGGGGACTGATCTATGGCTACACCTTC
TRBD2 | TRBJ2-2 | TRBV7-3 | few | CASRRLPGLAGARSGELFF | TGTGCCAGCAGGCGACTCCCGGGACTAGCGGGGGCCCGTAGCGGGGAGCTGTTTTTT
. | TRBJ2-5 | TRBV5-4 | . | CASSLNRVRGSAQYF | TGTGCCAGCAGCTTAAACCGGGTCAGGGGATCAGCCCAGTACTTC
. | TRBJ2-6 | TRBV7-3 | many | CASSQGRSGANVLTF | TGTGCCAGCAGCCAAGGGAGGTCTGGGGCCAACGTCCTGACTTTC
. | TRBJ1-5 | TRBV18 | . | CASSPMRDTRGDQPQHF | TGTGCCAGCTCACCAATGAGGGACACCCGAGGGGATCAGCCCCAGCATTTT
. | TRBJ2-1 | TRBV7-3 | many | CASSLMGDEQFF | TGTGCCAGCAGCTTAATGGGGGATGAGCAGTTCTTC
TRBD2 | TRBJ2-1 | TRBV4-2 | . | CASSQEWAGGPNNEQFF | TGTGCCAGCAGCCAAGAGTGGGCGGGGGGACCAAACAATGAGCAGTTCTTC
. | TRBJ2-6 | TRBV29-1 | many | CSVAGESSGANVLTF | TGCAGCGTTGCGGGGGAGAGCTCTGGGGCCAACGTCCTGACTTTC
. | TRBJ2-1 | TRBV18 | . | CASSPPGVNEQFF | TGTGCCAGCTCCCCTCCAGGGGTCAATGAGCAGTTCTTC
. | TRBJ2-1 | TRBV7-2 | . | CASSLHLLAGEQFF | TGTGCCAGCAGCTTGCACCTTTTGGCGGGTGAGCAGTTCTTC
TRBD1 | TRBJ2-6 | TRBV20-1 | . | CSALGQGLSGANVLTF | TGCAGTGCTCTGGGACAGGGCCTCTCTGGGGCCAACGTCCTGACTTTC
. | TRBJ1-2 | TRBV7-2 | many | CASSSDRGLYGYTF | TGTGCCAGCAGCTCCGACAGAGGCTTGTATGGCTACACCTTC
. | TRBJ2-3 | TRBV4-1 | many | CASSLGQTDTQYF | TGCGCCAGCAGCCTAGGACAGACAGATACGCAGTATTTT
. | TRBJ2-1 | TRBV5-1 | few | CASIGNRETYNEQFF | TGCGCCAGCATCGGGAACAGGGAGACCTACAATGAGCAGTTCTTC
. | TRBJ1-5 | TRBV20-1 | many | CSARVTAGQPQHF | TGCAGTGCTAGAGTTACCGCAGGTCAGCCCCAGCATTTT
. | TRBJ2-3 | TRBV9 | many | CASSVAGDTQYF | TGTGCCAGCAGCGTAGCCGGAGATACGCAGTATTTT
. | TRBJ2-5 | TRBV6-6 | few | CASSSGQLQETQYF | TGTGCCAGCAGTTCCGGACAGCTCCAAGAGACCCAGTACTTC
. | TRBJ1-2 | TRBV4-3 | . | CASSQDRGASGFF | TGCGCCAGCAGCCAAGATCGAGGGGCCTCAGGCTTCTTC
. | TRBJ1-2 | TRBV6-5 | many | CASTFVSRASDSYGYTF | TGTGCCAGCACTTTCGTGAGCCGCGCCTCCGATTCCTATGGCTACACCTTC
. | TRBJ1-1 | TRBV7-7 | many | CASSFRQGRVNTEAFF | TGTGCTAGCAGCTTCCGCCAGGGGAGGGTGAATACTGAAGCTTTCTTT
. | TRBJ2-7 | TRBV7-9 | . | CASKRQDEAYEQYF | TGTGCCAGCAAGCGGCAGGACGAAGCCTACGAGCAGTACTTC
TRBD1 | TRBJ2-6 | TRBV4-2 | . | CASSQSLGQGDSGANVLTF | TGTGCCAGCAGCCAGTCACTGGGACAGGGGGACTCTGGGGCCAACGTCCTGACTTTC
. | TRBJ2-3 | TRBV12-3/TRBV12-4 | . | CASRPMDTQYF | TGTGCCAGCAGACCGATGGATACGCAGTATTTT
TRBD2 | TRBJ2-2 | TRBV27 | many | CASSLTSGANTGELFF | TGTGCCAGCAGTTTAACTAGCGGGGCGAACACCGGGGAGCTGTTTTTT
. | TRBJ1-1 | TRBV12-3/TRBV12-4 | many | CASSLEIGGTEAFF | TGTGCCAGCAGTTTGGAGATAGGGGGCACTGAAGCTTTCTTT
. | TRBJ2-7 | TRBV9 | . | CASSAQGEAYEQYF | TGTGCCAGCAGCGCCCAGGGGGAGGCCTACGAGCAGTACTTC